This T cell receptor (beta chain) was identified in a study of CD8+CD57+ T cells in acquired aplastic anemia. Study-wide results and caveats: Any difference that existed in CD8+ Simpson's diversity between patients and controls was not significant.

The sequenced patients had an expansion of CD8+CD57+ cells seen by flow cytometry. This CDR3 spans 14 amino acids. Germline V gene data show CDR1 as SEHNR and CDR2 as FQNEAQ (reference sequence). Both TCR beta VDJ combination and CDR3 sequence profiling were carried out. Genomic DNA was the template for this profiling. TCRdb fed the reads into MiXCR, producing one record per CDR3 protein. The table lists more than 250,000 distinct CDR3 sequences, 82% of them singletons. About this clonotype itself: Its specificity is not known. The junction differs from germline at one of its ends, possibly a read error.

This receptor was obtained from a human donor with aplastic anemia. The chain recombines TRBV7-9 with TRBJ2-5; D is tentatively TRBD1 or TRBD2 (5 bases each). Sequenced material: sorted CD4+, CD8+, or CD8+CD57+ T cells (not recorded which) from PBMCs. The chain's CDR3 is CATSRASSYGANVF. The CDR3, as DNA: TGTGCCACCAGCAGAGCGAGTAGCTACGGGGCCAACGTCTTC.